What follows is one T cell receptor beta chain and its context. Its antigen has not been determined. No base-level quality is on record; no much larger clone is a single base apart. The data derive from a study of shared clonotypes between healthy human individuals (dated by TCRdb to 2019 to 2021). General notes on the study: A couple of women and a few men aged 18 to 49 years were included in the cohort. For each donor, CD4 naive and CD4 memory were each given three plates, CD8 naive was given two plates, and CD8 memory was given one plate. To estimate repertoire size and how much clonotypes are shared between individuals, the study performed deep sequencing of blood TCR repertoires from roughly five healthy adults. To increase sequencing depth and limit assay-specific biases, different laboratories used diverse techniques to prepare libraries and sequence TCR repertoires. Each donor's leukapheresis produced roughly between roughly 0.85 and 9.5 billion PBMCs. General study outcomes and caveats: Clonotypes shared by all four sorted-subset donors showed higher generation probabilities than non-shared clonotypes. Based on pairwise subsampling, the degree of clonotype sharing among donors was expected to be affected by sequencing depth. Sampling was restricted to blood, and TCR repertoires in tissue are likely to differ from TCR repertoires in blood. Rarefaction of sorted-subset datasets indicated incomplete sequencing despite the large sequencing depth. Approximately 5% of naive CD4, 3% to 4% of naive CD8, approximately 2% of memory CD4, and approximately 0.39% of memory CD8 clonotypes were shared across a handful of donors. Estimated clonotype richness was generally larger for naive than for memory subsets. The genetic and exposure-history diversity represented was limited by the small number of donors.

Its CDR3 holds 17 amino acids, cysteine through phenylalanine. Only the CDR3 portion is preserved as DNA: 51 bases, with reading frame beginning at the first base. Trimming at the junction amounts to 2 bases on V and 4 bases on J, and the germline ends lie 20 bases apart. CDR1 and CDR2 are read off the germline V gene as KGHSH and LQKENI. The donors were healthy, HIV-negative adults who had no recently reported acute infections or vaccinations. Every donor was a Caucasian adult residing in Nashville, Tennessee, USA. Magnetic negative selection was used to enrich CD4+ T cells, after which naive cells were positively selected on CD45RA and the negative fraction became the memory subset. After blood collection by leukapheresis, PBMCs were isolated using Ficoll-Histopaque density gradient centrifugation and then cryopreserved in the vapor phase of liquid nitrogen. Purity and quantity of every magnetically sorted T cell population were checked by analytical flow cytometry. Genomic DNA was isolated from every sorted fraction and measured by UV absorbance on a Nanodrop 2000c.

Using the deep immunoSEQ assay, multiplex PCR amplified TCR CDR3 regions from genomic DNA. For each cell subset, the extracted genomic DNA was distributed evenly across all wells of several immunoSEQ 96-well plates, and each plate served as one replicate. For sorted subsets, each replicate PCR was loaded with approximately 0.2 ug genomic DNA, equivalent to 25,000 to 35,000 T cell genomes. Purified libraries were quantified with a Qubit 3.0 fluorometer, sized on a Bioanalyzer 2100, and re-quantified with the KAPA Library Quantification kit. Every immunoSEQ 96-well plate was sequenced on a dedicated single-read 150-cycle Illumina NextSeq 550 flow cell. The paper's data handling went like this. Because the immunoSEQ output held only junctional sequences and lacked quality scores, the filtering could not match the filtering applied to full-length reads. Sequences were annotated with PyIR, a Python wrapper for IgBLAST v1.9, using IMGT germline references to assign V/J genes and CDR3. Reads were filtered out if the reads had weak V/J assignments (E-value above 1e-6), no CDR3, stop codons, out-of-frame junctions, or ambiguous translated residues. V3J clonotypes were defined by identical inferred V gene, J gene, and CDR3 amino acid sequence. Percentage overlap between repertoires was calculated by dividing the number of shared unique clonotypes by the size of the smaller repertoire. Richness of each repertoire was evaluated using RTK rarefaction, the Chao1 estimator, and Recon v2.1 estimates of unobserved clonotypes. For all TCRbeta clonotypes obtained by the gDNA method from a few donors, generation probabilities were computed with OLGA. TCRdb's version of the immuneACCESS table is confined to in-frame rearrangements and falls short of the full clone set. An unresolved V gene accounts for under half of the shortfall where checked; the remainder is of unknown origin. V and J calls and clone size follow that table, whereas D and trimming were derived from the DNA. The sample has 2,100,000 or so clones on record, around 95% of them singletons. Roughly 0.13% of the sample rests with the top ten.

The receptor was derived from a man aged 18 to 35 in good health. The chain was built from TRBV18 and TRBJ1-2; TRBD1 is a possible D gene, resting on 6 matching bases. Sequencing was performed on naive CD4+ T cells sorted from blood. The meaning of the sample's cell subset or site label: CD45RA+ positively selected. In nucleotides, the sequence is TGTGCCAGCTCACCAGCGGACAGAAGGGGGGGCAGCTATGGCTACACCTTC. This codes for CASSPADRRGGSYGYTF.